Listed below are T cell receptor beta chains from one sample, sequenced in a study of OX40 agonist ivuxolimab in advanced cancers. Profiled with immunoSEQ multiplex PCR; TCRdb holds only in-frame clones, not every one. Of around 100,000 clones detected, approximately 90% appear once; the ten largest clones hold 0.5% to 0.65%. The material was CD4+ or CD8+ T cells sorted from blood, obtained in a trial of the OX40 agonist ivuxolimab. The receptor source for this set is an adult with an advanced solid tumor such as melanoma, head and neck, liver or kidney cancer. CDR3s include the opening cysteine and the closing phenylalanine or tryptophan. Each record gives: clone size, D gene, V gene, J gene, CDR3 protein, CDR3 DNA. The D gene is left open where the match is weak. Only some rows state a clone size, as once, few, many or a class for expanded clones.

clone size: -; D gene: -; V gene: TRBV28; J gene: TRBJ1-3; CDR3 protein: CASSLDRVGNTIYF; CDR3 DNA: TGTGCCAGCAGTTTGGACCGGGTTGGAAACACCATATATTTT
clone size: few; D gene: -; V gene: TRBV4-1; J gene: TRBJ2-7; CDR3 protein: CASSQRQGHEQYF; CDR3 DNA: TGCGCCAGCAGCCAACGCCAGGGCCACGAGCAGTACTTC
clone size: once; D gene: TRBD2; V gene: TRBV20-1; J gene: TRBJ2-1; CDR3 protein: CSAPIAGEQFF; CDR3 DNA: TGCAGTGCGCCGATAGCGGGTGAGCAGTTCTTC
clone size: -; D gene: -; V gene: TRBV4-3; J gene: TRBJ2-7; CDR3 protein: CASSHQGEGTYEQYF; CDR3 DNA: TGCGCCAGCAGCCACCAGGGCGAGGGAACCTACGAGCAGTACTTC
clone size: -; D gene: -; V gene: TRBV28; J gene: TRBJ1-4; CDR3 protein: CATVRVLNEKLFF; CDR3 DNA: TGTGCCACCGTTCGGGTGCTTAATGAAAAACTGTTTTTT
clone size: once; D gene: TRBD1; V gene: TRBV2; J gene: TRBJ2-6; CDR3 protein: CASSEADRVAGANVLTF; CDR3 DNA: TGTGCCAGCAGTGAAGCTGACAGGGTAGCCGGGGCCAACGTCCTGACTTTC
clone size: -; D gene: -; V gene: TRBV11-2; J gene: TRBJ2-1; CDR3 protein: CASRIGLSAYNEQFF; CDR3 DNA: TGTGCCAGCAGGATCGGACTATCTGCGTACAATGAGCAGTTCTTC
clone size: once; D gene: -; V gene: TRBV25-1; J gene: TRBJ2-3; CDR3 protein: CASSVGPGTDTQYF; CDR3 DNA: TGTGCCAGCAGTGTTGGACCTGGCACAGATACGCAGTATTTT
clone size: -; D gene: -; V gene: TRBV30; J gene: TRBJ2-7; CDR3 protein: CAWKQGGFGEQYF; CDR3 DNA: TGTGCCTGGAAACAGGGGGGGTTTGGAGAGCAGTACTTC
clone size: -; D gene: -; V gene: TRBV6-1; J gene: TRBJ2-3; CDR3 protein: CASRLSSVFTDTQYF; CDR3 DNA: TGTGCCAGCAGACTTTCTAGCGTCTTCACAGATACGCAGTATTTT
clone size: once; D gene: TRBD1; V gene: TRBV25-1; J gene: TRBJ1-3; CDR3 protein: CASSPGDRGLRNTIYF; CDR3 DNA: TGTGCCAGCAGCCCCGGGGACAGGGGGCTTCGAAACACCATATATTTT
clone size: -; D gene: TRBD1; V gene: TRBV29-1; J gene: TRBJ2-7; CDR3 protein: CSVAGTVHGLSYEQYF; CDR3 DNA: TGCAGCGTCGCCGGGACAGTGCATGGCCTTTCCTACGAGCAGTACTTC
clone size: -; D gene: TRBD1; V gene: TRBV9; J gene: TRBJ2-5; CDR3 protein: CASSARDRGPQETQYF; CDR3 DNA: TGTGCCAGCAGCGCAAGGGACAGGGGACCCCAAGAGACCCAGTACTTC
clone size: -; D gene: -; V gene: TRBV5-1; J gene: TRBJ1-2; CDR3 protein: CASSSGTPGQYGYTF; CDR3 DNA: TGCGCCAGCAGCTCCGGGACACCAGGGCAGTATGGCTACACCTTC
clone size: few; D gene: -; V gene: TRBV2; J gene: TRBJ1-4; CDR3 protein: CASSDYLGSEKLFF; CDR3 DNA: TGTGCCAGCAGCGATTACTTGGGGAGTGAAAAACTGTTTTTT
clone size: -; D gene: -; V gene: TRBV5-6; J gene: TRBJ1-1; CDR3 protein: CASSLVRGTNTEAFF; CDR3 DNA: TGTGCCAGCAGCTTGGTACGGGGAACGAACACTGAAGCTTTCTTT
clone size: -; D gene: -; V gene: TRBV4-3; J gene: TRBJ2-1; CDR3 protein: CASSRTGHNEQFF; CDR3 DNA: TGCGCCAGCAGCCGGACCGGGCACAATGAGCAGTTCTTC
clone size: -; D gene: -; V gene: TRBV7-3; J gene: TRBJ1-1; CDR3 protein: CASSLSGGITEAFF; CDR3 DNA: TGTGCCAGCAGCTTAAGCGGGGGCATCACTGAAGCTTTCTTT
clone size: -; D gene: -; V gene: TRBV10-2; J gene: TRBJ2-1; CDR3 protein: CASSDWAGRANEQFF; CDR3 DNA: TGCGCCAGCAGTGACTGGGCGGGAAGGGCCAATGAGCAGTTCTTC
clone size: -; D gene: -; V gene: TRBV6-5; J gene: TRBJ1-2; CDR3 protein: CASSTAGDYGYTF; CDR3 DNA: TGTGCCAGCAGTACCGCAGGGGACTATGGCTACACCTTC
clone size: -; D gene: -; V gene: TRBV18; J gene: TRBJ1-1; CDR3 protein: CASSPQALLPEAFF; CDR3 DNA: TGTGCCAGCTCACCACAAGCTCTCTTGCCTGAAGCTTTCTTT
clone size: -; D gene: -; V gene: TRBV7-9; J gene: TRBJ2-5; CDR3 protein: CASSLDGRQETQYF; CDR3 DNA: TGTGCCAGCAGCTTAGACGGCAGACAAGAGACCCAGTACTTC
clone size: -; D gene: TRBD1; V gene: TRBV19; J gene: TRBJ2-1; CDR3 protein: CASSPDRDAYNEQFF; CDR3 DNA: TGTGCCAGTAGTCCAGACAGGGATGCCTACAATGAGCAGTTCTTC
clone size: -; D gene: -; V gene: TRBV29-1; J gene: TRBJ2-7; CDR3 protein: CSVLTSYEQYF; CDR3 DNA: TGCAGCGTTCTCACTTCCTACGAGCAGTACTTC
clone size: few; D gene: -; V gene: TRBV7-9; J gene: TRBJ1-1; CDR3 protein: CASSLTVLNTEAFF; CDR3 DNA: TGTGCCAGCAGCTTGACAGTCCTTAACACTGAAGCTTTCTTT
clone size: -; D gene: TRBD1; V gene: TRBV28; J gene: TRBJ1-4; CDR3 protein: CASSLSGTGSQEKLFF; CDR3 DNA: TGTGCCAGCAGTTTATCCGGGACAGGGAGTCAGGAAAAACTGTTTTTT
clone size: -; D gene: -; V gene: TRBV30; J gene: TRBJ2-6; CDR3 protein: CAWYIVRITKRANVLTF; CDR3 DNA: TGTGCCTGGTACATAGTGCGTATAACAAAGCGGGCCAACGTCCTGACTTTC
clone size: once; D gene: -; V gene: TRBV5-1; J gene: TRBJ1-6; CDR3 protein: CASSFGTLNSPLHF; CDR3 DNA: TGCGCCAGCAGCTTCGGGACATTAAATTCACCCCTCCACTTT
clone size: -; D gene: -; V gene: TRBV29-1; J gene: TRBJ1-2; CDR3 protein: CSVEGQGLGYGYTF; CDR3 DNA: TGCAGCGTTGAGGGTCAGGGTTTGGGCTATGGCTACACCTTC
clone size: -; D gene: -; V gene: TRBV7-2; J gene: TRBJ2-1; CDR3 protein: CASSLGLASYNEQFF; CDR3 DNA: TGTGCCAGCAGCTTAGGACTCGCCTCCTACAATGAGCAGTTCTTC
clone size: -; D gene: TRBD1; V gene: TRBV2; J gene: TRBJ1-2; CDR3 protein: CASSGDRGRGNYGYTF; CDR3 DNA: TGTGCCAGCAGTGGGGACAGGGGGCGAGGGAACTATGGCTACACCTTC
clone size: -; D gene: -; V gene: TRBV2; J gene: TRBJ1-5; CDR3 protein: CASSDPGHYSNQPQHF; CDR3 DNA: TGTGCCAGCAGCGACCCGGGACATTATAGCAATCAGCCCCAGCATTTT
clone size: -; D gene: TRBD2; V gene: TRBV6-5; J gene: TRBJ2-1; CDR3 protein: CASSSGGLAVSNEQFF; CDR3 DNA: TGTGCCAGCAGTTCTGGGGGACTAGCGGTTTCCAATGAGCAGTTCTTC
clone size: -; D gene: -; V gene: TRBV7-8; J gene: TRBJ2-3; CDR3 protein: CASSLANGAQYF; CDR3 DNA: TGTGCCAGCAGCTTAGCGAACGGTGCGCAGTATTTT
clone size: -; D gene: -; V gene: TRBV11-3; J gene: TRBJ2-1; CDR3 protein: CASSLVSTRYYNEQFF; CDR3 DNA: TGTGCCAGCAGCTTAGTTTCGACACGGTACTACAATGAGCAGTTCTTC
clone size: once; D gene: -; V gene: TRBV7-9; J gene: TRBJ1-2; CDR3 protein: CASSLNNPAAMANYGYTF; CDR3 DNA: TGTGCCAGCAGCTTAAACAATCCAGCGGCAATGGCTAACTATGGCTACACCTTC
clone size: -; D gene: -; V gene: TRBV7-2; J gene: TRBJ2-2; CDR3 protein: CASSTGSGELFF; CDR3 DNA: TGTGCCAGCAGCACAGGGAGCGGGGAGCTGTTTTTT
clone size: -; D gene: -; V gene: TRBV13; J gene: TRBJ2-1; CDR3 protein: CASSPFWRRENEQFF; CDR3 DNA: TGTGCCAGCAGCCCATTCTGGCGGAGAGAGAATGAGCAGTTCTTC
clone size: -; D gene: -; V gene: TRBV7-3; J gene: TRBJ1-1; CDR3 protein: CASSPGSVLATEAFF; CDR3 DNA: TGTGCCAGCAGCCCCGGGAGCGTTTTGGCCACTGAAGCTTTCTTT
clone size: -; D gene: TRBD1; V gene: TRBV5-1; J gene: TRBJ2-6; CDR3 protein: CASSPTGGSGANVLTF; CDR3 DNA: TGCGCCAGCAGCCCGACAGGGGGCTCCGGGGCCAACGTCCTGACTTTC
clone size: -; D gene: TRBD1; V gene: TRBV5-6; J gene: TRBJ2-3; CDR3 protein: CASSLLGQGRNTQYF; CDR3 DNA: TGTGCCAGCAGCTTACTCGGACAGGGGAGAAATACGCAGTATTTT
clone size: -; D gene: -; V gene: TRBV10-3; J gene: TRBJ1-5; CDR3 protein: CAISEIRDNQPQHF; CDR3 DNA: TGTGCCATCAGTGAAATCAGGGACAATCAGCCCCAGCATTTT
clone size: few; D gene: -; V gene: TRBV6-6; J gene: TRBJ2-7; CDR3 protein: CASRAGTYEQYF; CDR3 DNA: TGTGCCAGCAGAGCGGGTACCTACGAGCAGTACTTC
clone size: once; D gene: TRBD2; V gene: TRBV27; J gene: TRBJ2-1; CDR3 protein: CASSLFPSGSSYNEQFF; CDR3 DNA: TGTGCCAGCAGTTTATTTCCTAGCGGGAGCTCCTACAATGAGCAGTTCTTC
clone size: -; D gene: TRBD2; V gene: TRBV18; J gene: TRBJ2-7; CDR3 protein: CASSESPGLAIEQYF; CDR3 DNA: TGTGCCAGCTCAGAGAGTCCGGGACTAGCGATCGAGCAGTACTTC
clone size: -; D gene: -; V gene: TRBV5-1; J gene: TRBJ2-5; CDR3 protein: CASSLSTTSKQETQYF; CDR3 DNA: TGCGCCAGCAGCTTATCAACCACATCGAAGCAAGAGACCCAGTACTTC
clone size: -; D gene: -; V gene: TRBV25-1; J gene: TRBJ2-1; CDR3 protein: CASSEPGPELEQFF; CDR3 DNA: TGTGCCAGCAGTGAACCCGGGCCGGAGCTTGAGCAGTTCTTC